The next 17 T cell receptor beta chains were all read from a single sample in a study of cytomegalovirus exposure and HLA in healthy donors. The PCR had 60 Vbeta and 13 Jbeta primers. The method was immunoSEQ multiplex PCR; TCRdb's version includes in-frame clones alone and lacks a portion of them. The data contain almost 200,000 clones, around 79% of them singletons. What was sequenced was PBMCs. The receptors come from a male donor in good health and CMV-seropositive.

The rearrangement links TRBV4-3 to TRBJ1-5; 8 nucleotides line up with TRBD1. The V gene's germline CDR1 is LGHNA and CDR2 YSLEER. Unmatched junction bases numbered 8, after V lost 6 bases and J lost 7 bases. CDR3 length equals 14 residues. CDR3: CASSRDRGLQPQHF. In nucleotides, the CDR3 is TGCGCCAGCAGTCGCGACAGGGGCTTACAGCCCCAGCATTTT.

The chain employs TRBV4-1 and TRBJ2-2; 8 bases match TRBD1. This CDR3 spans 17 amino acids. The V gene end was trimmed by 3 bases and the J gene end by 5 bases; junction bases not matched to a gene: 11. Germline values: CDR1 MGHRA, CDR2 YSYEKL. This CDR3 is CASSHSGQGAGTGELFF. The CDR3 coding sequence is TGCGCCAGCAGCCATTCCGGGCAGGGGGCGGGAACCGGGGAGCTGTTTTTT.

The V and J genes are TRBV18 and TRBJ2-2; TRBD2 agrees at 11 bases. The CDR3 contains 17 residues. Germline V gene sequence: CDR1 KGHSH, CDR2 LQKENI. V shed 1 base and J 5 bases; nucleotides not matched to a gene: 6. CDR3 DNA: TGTGCCAGCTCACCACACACCGGGACTAGCGGAACCGGGGAGCTGTTTTTT. Protein product: CASSPHTGTSGTGELFF.

This chain links TRBV5-1 with TRBJ1-1, with a tentative D call TRBD1 (5 bases). Germline V lookup: CDR1 SGHRS, CDR2 YFSETQ. Trimming removed 6 bases at V and 0 bases at J, with 9 bases between. This CDR3 has 13 residues. The CDR3 here is CASKGVMNTEAFF. The CDR3 nucleotides read TGCGCCAGCAAAGGGGTGATGAACACTGAAGCTTTCTTT.

This clone was detected only once. The chain combines TRBV7-2 with TRBJ2-3, with TRBD2 identical over 10 bases. This CDR3 has 16 amino acids. CDR1 is SGHTA, CDR2 FQGNSA, per germline. V shed 0 bases and J 2 bases; nucleotides not matched to a gene: 2. The CDR3 reads CASSLAGTSVTDTQYF. CDR3 sequence (DNA): TGTGCCAGCAGCTTAGCGGGGACTAGCGTCACAGATACGCAGTATTTT.

The chain joins TRBV6-1 to TRBJ2-7; 8 bases match TRBD1. The junction had 5 bases not matched to a gene; V was cut back by 6 bases and J by 4 bases. CDR1 and CDR2 (germline): MNHNS, SASEGT. This CDR3 has 13 amino acids. The CDR3 sequence: CASRRGDRYEQYF. As DNA, the CDR3 is TGTGCCAGCAGGAGGGGGGACAGGTACGAGCAGTACTTC.

This clone was recorded once. In nucleotides, the CDR3 is TGTGCCAGCTCCGCGGGGCCATCCATTCCTGGAAACACCATATATTTT. Translating gives CASSAGPSIPGNTIYF. The rearrangement joins TRBV18 to TRBJ1-3, with D maybe TRBD1 (5 bases). Trimming took 6 bases from V and 2 from J, leaving 17 bases between them. The CDR3 runs 16 residues. Germline V gene lookup returns CDR1 KGHSH and CDR2 LQKENI.

The rearrangement uses TRBV9 and TRBJ1-2; 7 bases map to TRBD1. Looked up from germline, CDR1 is SGDLS and CDR2 is YYNGEE. The trim removed 3 bases at V and 2 bases at J, leaving 7 bases unmatched. There are 15 residues in the CDR3. DNA for the CDR3: TGTGCCAGCAGCGCAGCACAGGGGCCAAACTATGGCTACACCTTC. It encodes CASSAAQGPNYGYTF.

Regarding this clone: Relative to the germline gene, one junction end is altered; a read error may explain this. J is TRBJ2-7 and V is TRBV7-9; 8 bases are shared with TRBD2. This CDR3 has 15 amino acids. Germline values: CDR1 SEHNR, CDR2 FQNEAQ (reference sequence). The CDR3, as DNA: TGTTCCAGCAGCTTTACCGGGACTAGTCGCTACGAGCAGTACTTC. Translation: CSSSFTGTSRYEQYF.

The V gene is TRBV18, the J gene TRBJ2-7, with 7 bases lining up with TRBD1. The CDR3 totals 14 residues. In germline, CDR1 is KGHSH, CDR2 LQKENI. Trimming at V came to 3 bases and at J to 3 bases, leaving 5 bases not matched to a gene. CDR3 loop: CASSPPGTVYEQYF. The CDR3 DNA sequence: TGTGCCAGCTCACCGCCCGGGACAGTCTACGAGCAGTACTTC.

The chain uses TRBV10-3 and TRBJ1-6, with D unresolved. Germline V CDR1 and CDR2: ENHRY, SYGVKD. The V gene lost 6 bases and the J gene lost 6 bases, with 15 bases spanning the gap. This CDR3 spans 15 amino acids. The CDR3 reads CAIRPPGGLNSPLHF. CDR3 sequence (DNA): TGTGCCATCAGACCCCCGGGTGGTCTTAATTCACCCCTCCACTTT.

The chain uses TRBV28 and TRBJ1-5; D possibly corresponds to TRBD1 (6 bases). Germline V lookup: CDR1 MDHEN, CDR2 SYDVKM. V gave up 4 bases and J gave up 7 bases, with 17 bases separating them. The CDR3 is 15 amino acids. The CDR3, as DNA: TGTGCCAGCAGTTGGGGGGGCGACGGGTGGCAGCCCCAGCATTTT. Protein sequence: CASSWGGDGWQPQHF.

The chain employs TRBV5-1 and TRBJ2-2, with D possibly TRBD1 on 5 matching bases. The CDR3 length is 12 residues. Trimming left V 9 bases short and J 8 bases short, with 14 bases between. CDR1 is SGHRS and CDR2 is YFSETQ in the germline V gene. The CDR3 nucleotides are TGCGCCACCCAAAAGGGGAAGGGGGAGCTGTTTTTT. As protein: CATQKGKGELFF.

V and J are TRBV11-2 and TRBJ2-2, with TRBD2 identical over 15 bases. CDR1 SGHAT and CDR2 FQNNGV come from the germline V gene. This CDR3 region has 18 residues. V gave up 4 bases and J gave up 4 bases; unmatched junction bases: 7. Written as DNA, the CDR3 is TGTGCCAGCAGCTCGGGACTAGCGGGAGGAGGGATCACCGGGGAGCTGTTTTTT. It yields the protein CASSSGLAGGGITGELFF.

The J gene is TRBJ2-7, the V gene TRBV7-9, with D hard to call. This CDR3 region has 15 residues. Germline CDR1 is SEHNR and CDR2 is FQNEAQ (reference sequence). V lost 1 base and J 0 bases, leaving 10 bases between the germline ends. The CDR3 DNA reads as TGTGCCAGCAGCTTAGACCCAGGTAGCTCCTACGAGCAGTACTTC. It encodes CASSLDPGSSYEQYF.

The V and J genes are TRBV5-4 and TRBJ1-3, with D perhaps TRBD1 (6 bases). The germline V and J ends were trimmed by 1 base and 0 bases, with 11 bases remaining between them. Germline assignment: CDR1 SGHNT and CDR2 YYREEE (reference sequence). The CDR3 has 16 amino acids. The CDR3 DNA follows: TGTGCCAGCAGCTTGCAGGGGCCCCTCTCTGGAAACACCATATATTTT. It codes for CASSLQGPLSGNTIYF.

J is TRBJ2-1 and V is TRBV7-2, with D perhaps TRBD2 (5 bases). This CDR3 spans 15 amino acids. Trimming took 1 base from V and 6 from J, leaving 13 bases between them. Germline CDR1 and CDR2: SGHTA and FQGNSA. The DNA of the CDR3 is TGTGCCAGCAGCTTAGGTCCCGGGATTTTCAATGAGCAGTTCTTC. It encodes CASSLGPGIFNEQFF.